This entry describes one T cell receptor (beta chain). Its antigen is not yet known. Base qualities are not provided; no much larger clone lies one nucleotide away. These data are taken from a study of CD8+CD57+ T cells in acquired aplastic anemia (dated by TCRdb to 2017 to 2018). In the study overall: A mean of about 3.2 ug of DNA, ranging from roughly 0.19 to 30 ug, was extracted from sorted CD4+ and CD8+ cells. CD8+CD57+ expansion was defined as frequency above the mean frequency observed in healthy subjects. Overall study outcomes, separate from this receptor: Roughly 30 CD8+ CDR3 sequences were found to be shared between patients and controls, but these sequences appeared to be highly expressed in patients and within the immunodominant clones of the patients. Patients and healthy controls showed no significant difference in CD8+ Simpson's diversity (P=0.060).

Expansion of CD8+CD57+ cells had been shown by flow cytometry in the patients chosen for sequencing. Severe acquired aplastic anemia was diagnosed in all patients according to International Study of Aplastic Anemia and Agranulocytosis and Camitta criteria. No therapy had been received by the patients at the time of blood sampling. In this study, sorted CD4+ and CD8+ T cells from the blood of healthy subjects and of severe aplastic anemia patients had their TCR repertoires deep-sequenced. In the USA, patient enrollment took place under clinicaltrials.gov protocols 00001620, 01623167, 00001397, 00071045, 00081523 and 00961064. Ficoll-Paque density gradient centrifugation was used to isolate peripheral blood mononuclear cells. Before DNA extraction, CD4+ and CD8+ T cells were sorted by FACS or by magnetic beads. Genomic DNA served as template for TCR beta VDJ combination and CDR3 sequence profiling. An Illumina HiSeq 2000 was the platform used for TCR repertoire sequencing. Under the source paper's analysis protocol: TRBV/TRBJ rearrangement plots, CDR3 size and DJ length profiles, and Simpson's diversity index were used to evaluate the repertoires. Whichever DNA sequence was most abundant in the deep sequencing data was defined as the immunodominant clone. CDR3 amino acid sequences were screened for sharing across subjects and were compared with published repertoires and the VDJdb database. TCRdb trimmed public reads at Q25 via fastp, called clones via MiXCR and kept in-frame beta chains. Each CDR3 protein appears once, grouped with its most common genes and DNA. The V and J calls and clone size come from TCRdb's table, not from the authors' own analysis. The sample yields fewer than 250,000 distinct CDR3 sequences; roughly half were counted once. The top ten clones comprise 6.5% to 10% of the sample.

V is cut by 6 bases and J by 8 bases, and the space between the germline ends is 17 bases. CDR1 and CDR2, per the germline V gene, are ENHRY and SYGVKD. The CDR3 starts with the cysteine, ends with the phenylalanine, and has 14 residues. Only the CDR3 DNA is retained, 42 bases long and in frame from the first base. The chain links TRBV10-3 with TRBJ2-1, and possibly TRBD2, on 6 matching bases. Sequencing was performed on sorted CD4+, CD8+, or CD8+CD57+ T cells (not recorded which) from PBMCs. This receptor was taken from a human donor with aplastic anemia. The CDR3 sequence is CAISSLAGEDEQFF. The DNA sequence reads TGTGCCATCAGCAGTCTGGCCGGGGAGGATGAGCAGTTCTTC.